The T cell receptor (beta chain) under discussion was sequenced for a study of T cell changes during pregnancy in multiple sclerosis. Clones were sequenced by immunoSEQ multiplex PCR, and TCRdb holds only the in-frame ones, with some missing. The sample has about 80,000 clones, about 91% seen once. Germline CDR1 and CDR2: MNHEY and SVGAGI. V was cut by 0 bases and J by 4 bases, with 15 bases left in between. The CDR3 runs 16 residues. The rearrangement uses TRBV6-5 and TRBJ1-1; D possibly corresponds to TRBD1 (6 bases). The receptor comes from a female donor with multiple sclerosis, enrolled in a pregnancy study. The specimen comprised peripheral blood, sampled before pregnancy. CDR3 in amino acids: CASSYSNAGAGTEAFF. The CDR3, as DNA: TGTGCCAGCAGTTACTCGAATGCAGGGGCGGGCACTGAAGCTTTCTTT.